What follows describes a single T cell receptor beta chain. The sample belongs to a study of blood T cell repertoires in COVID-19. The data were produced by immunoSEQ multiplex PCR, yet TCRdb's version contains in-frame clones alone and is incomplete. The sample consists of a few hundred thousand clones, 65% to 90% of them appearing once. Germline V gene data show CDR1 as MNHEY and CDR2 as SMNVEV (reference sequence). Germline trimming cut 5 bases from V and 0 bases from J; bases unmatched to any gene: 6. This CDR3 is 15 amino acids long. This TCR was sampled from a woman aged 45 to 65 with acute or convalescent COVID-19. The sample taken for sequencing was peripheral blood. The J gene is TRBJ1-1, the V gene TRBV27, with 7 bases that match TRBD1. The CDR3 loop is CASSPPGQMNTEAFF. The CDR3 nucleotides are TGTGCCAGCAGTCCTCCGGGACAGATGAACACTGAAGCTTTCTTT.